This entry features one T cell receptor beta chain sequence. This sample is part of a study of T cell changes during pregnancy in multiple sclerosis. With 5 bases clipped from V and 8 bases from J, the junction kept 7 bases outside the gene matches. Germline lookup yields CDR1 SEHNR and CDR2 FQNEAQ (reference sequence). The CDR3 covers 14 residues. The table came from immunoSEQ multiplex PCR; TCRdb's copy has only in-frame clones and leaves some out. Of about 100,000 clones in the sample, roughly nine tenths were seen once. This clonotype originated in a female donor with multiple sclerosis, enrolled in a pregnancy study. Specimen: peripheral blood, collected in the second trimester of pregnancy. The chain links TRBV7-9 to TRBJ1-4, with 8 bases matching TRBD1. The chain's CDR3 is CASSPDRASEKLFF. The CDR3 nucleotides are TGTGCCAGCAGCCCGGACAGGGCAAGCGAAAAACTGTTTTTT.